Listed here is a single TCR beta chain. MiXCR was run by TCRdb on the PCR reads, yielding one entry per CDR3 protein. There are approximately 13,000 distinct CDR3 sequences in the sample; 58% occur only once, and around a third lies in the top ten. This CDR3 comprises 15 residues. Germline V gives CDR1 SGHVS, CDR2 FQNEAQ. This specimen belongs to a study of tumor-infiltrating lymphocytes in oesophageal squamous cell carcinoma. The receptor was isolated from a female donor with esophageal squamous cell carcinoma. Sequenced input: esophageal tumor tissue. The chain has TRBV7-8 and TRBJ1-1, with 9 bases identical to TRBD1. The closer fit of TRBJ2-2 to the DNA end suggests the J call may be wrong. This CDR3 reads CASSSGQGGTGELFF. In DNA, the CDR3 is TGTGCCAGCAGCTCGGGACAGGGAGGGACCGGGGAGCTGTTTTTT.